The next 13 T cell receptor beta chains were all read from a single sample in a study of cytomegalovirus exposure and HLA in healthy donors. PCR used 60 Vbeta primers and 13 Jbeta primers. Clones were sequenced by immunoSEQ multiplex PCR, and TCRdb holds only the in-frame ones, with some missing. The sample yields under 150,000 clones, roughly 82% seen once. Sequencing was done on a sample of PBMCs. Receptor source: a male donor in good health and CMV-seropositive.

The V gene is TRBV5-4, the J gene TRBJ2-7, with a tentative D call TRBD2 (6 bases). V dropped 2 bases and J dropped 7 bases, with 13 bases sitting between them. Germline V CDR1 and CDR2: SGHNT, YYREEE (reference sequence). The CDR3 sequence is 13 residues long. The CDR3 nucleotides read TGTGCCAGCAGCTTCACTCTGGAGGGGGAGCAGTACTTC. It is translated as CASSFTLEGEQYF.

A few counts support this clone. The rearrangement links TRBV4-3 to TRBJ2-1; TRBD2 matches at 7 bases. V was clipped by 6 bases and J by 6 bases; unmatched bases: 8. Per germline, CDR1 LGHNA and CDR2 YSLEER. This CDR3 spans 14 amino acids. The CDR3 DNA reads TGCGCCAGCAGTCTCAAAGGGAGGGGCAATGAGCAGTTCTTC. Translation gives CASSLKGRGNEQFF.

This chain joins TRBV28 and TRBJ2-5; possibly TRBD1 for D (6 bases). Trimming stripped 3 bases from V and 4 bases from J, with 9 bases between. CDR1 is MDHEN, CDR2 SYDVKM, per germline. The CDR3 runs 13 residues. In DNA form, the CDR3 reads TGTGCCAGCAGTTTTTGGGGGCGAGAGACCCAGTACTTC. Translating it yields CASSFWGRETQYF.

This clone was seen a few times. V usage is TRBV9 and J usage is TRBJ2-7, with 11 bases identical to TRBD2. This CDR3 contains 17 residues. The J segment lost 4 bases and the V segment lost 0 bases, leaving 9 bases of the junction unmatched. The germline gives CDR1 SGDLS, CDR2 YYNGEE. The CDR3 bases are TGTGCCAGCAGCGTAGGTTTAGCGGGAGGGATTGGGTACGAGCAGTACTTC. Its protein product is CASSVGLAGGIGYEQYF.

The V and J genes are TRBV28 and TRBJ2-7; TRBD2 is a possible D gene (5 bases). V was shortened by 6 bases and J by 4 bases, with 13 bases between the two germline ends. The germline V gene encodes CDR1 MDHEN and CDR2 SYDVKM. This CDR3 spans 13 amino acids. CDR3 sequence reads: CASSGVATYEQYF. In DNA form, the CDR3 reads TGTGCCAGCAGCGGGGTCGCGACGTACGAGCAGTACTTC.

This clone was seen just once. The genes are TRBV2 and TRBJ1-2; D remains unclear. CDR1 and CDR2 from the germline V gene are SNHLY and FYNNEI. V was clipped by 2 bases and J by 6 bases, with 10 bases between them. This CDR3 has 13 amino acids. CDR3 DNA: TGTGCCAGCAGTGAAATGAGGGTGAATGGCTACACCTTC. It is translated as CASSEMRVNGYTF.

J is TRBJ2-3 and V is TRBV9, with D possibly being TRBD1 (6 bases). CDR1 and CDR2 from the germline V gene are SGDLS and YYNGEE. V lost 0 bases to trimming and J lost 2 bases, with 16 bases between them. The CDR3 runs 17 residues. CDR3 amino acids: CASSVGLSDSNTDTQYF. CDR3 sequence (DNA): TGTGCCAGCAGCGTAGGGTTATCGGACAGCAACACAGATACGCAGTATTTT.

V is TRBV10-3 and J is TRBJ1-1; no definite D call. The CDR3 is made up of 11 amino acids. Trimming took off 10 bases at V and 7 bases at J, with 13 bases between the two ends. In germline, CDR1 is ENHRY, CDR2 SYGVKD. The CDR3 region is CATGFNGEAFF. The DNA of the CDR3 is TGTGCCACCGGGTTTAATGGTGAAGCTTTCTTT.

In its sample, this clone was seen a few times. The chain is built from TRBV7-9 and TRBJ2-5; 8 nucleotides match TRBD1. From germline, CDR1 is SEHNR and CDR2 FQNEAQ (reference sequence). This CDR3 contains 15 residues. The V and J ends lost 5 bases and 4 bases, in that order; junction bases with no gene match: 9. The CDR3 here is CASSVRTGLAETQYF. The CDR3 DNA sequence: TGTGCCAGCAGCGTCAGGACAGGGTTAGCAGAGACCCAGTACTTC.

The chain carries TRBV6-5 and TRBJ2-5, with 9 bases aligning to TRBD1. The J call is doubtful: the DNA matches TRBJ2-7 better. This CDR3 region has 14 residues. Germline V gene lookup returns CDR1 MNHEY and CDR2 SVGAGI. CDR3 sequence reads: CASSQSGQGTEQYF. In DNA, the CDR3 is TGTGCCAGCAGTCAGTCGGGACAGGGTACCGAGCAGTACTTC.

This clone was counted between two and nine times. J is TRBJ2-1 and V is TRBV4-1, with 7 bases fitting TRBD1. V dropped 4 bases and J dropped 3; count of bases not matched to a gene: 0. This CDR3 spans 13 amino acids. Germline-derived CDR1 and CDR2 are MGHRA and YSYEKL. The CDR3 region has the DNA TGCGCCAGCAGCCGGGACAGCTACAATGAGCAGTTCTTC. This sequence encodes CASSRDSYNEQFF.

The V and J genes are TRBV28 and TRBJ1-2; tentatively, D is TRBD1 (5 bases). The CDR3 loop spans 13 amino acids. V dropped 5 bases and J dropped 5 bases, with 12 bases sitting between them. Germline values: CDR1 MDHEN, CDR2 SYDVKM. CDR3 DNA: TGTGCCAGCAGTCCCACCGGGACTTATGGCTACACCTTC. Protein sequence: CASSPTGTYGYTF.

This clone was picked up one time. This chain connects TRBV7-8 to TRBJ2-4; D is possibly TRBD1 (6 bases). Germline assignment: CDR1 SGHVS and CDR2 FQNEAQ. Deletions cut 3 bases from V and 1 base from J, with 13 bases between. The CDR3 consists of 16 residues. CDR3 in amino acids: CASSFGQLGAKNIQYF. The CDR3, as DNA: TGTGCCAGCAGCTTTGGACAGTTAGGGGCCAAAAACATTCAGTACTTC.